The clone carrying this TCR beta chain showed up many times. What it recognizes is unknown. In TCRdb, the 5' RACE reads were re-called with MiXCR into one record per CDR3 protein. This sample has approximately 38,000 distinct CDR3 sequences, with about 6% found just once. The data originate from a study of spatial heterogeneity in lung cancer. The CDR3 is made up of 13 amino acids. Trimming stripped 5 bases from V and 3 bases from J, with 10 bases between. Per germline, CDR1 SQVTM and CDR2 ANQGSEA. Sample time point: sample taken at primary tumor resection. Frozen PBMC, nontumor lung or tumor provided whole RNA, which was sequenced unsorted. The study's findings and limits: Tumor TCRs that were ubiquitous and expanded showed up in blood more at resection than follow-up.

The J gene is TRBJ2-2, the V gene TRBV29-1; D possibly corresponds to TRBD2 (6 bases). The sequencing here drew on PBMCs, taken at surgery. The receptor was isolated from a male donor with early-stage non-small cell lung cancer. Here the CDR3 DNA reads TGCAGCGTTTGGCTAGCGCACACCGGGGAGCTGTTTTTT. This codes for CSVWLAHTGELFF.